A selection of T cell receptor beta chains follows, all from one sample in a study of cytomegalovirus exposure and HLA in healthy donors. Sequencing was performed with immunoSEQ multiplex PCR; in TCRdb, only in-frame clones are kept and a portion is missing. The sample lists about 130,000 clones, 76% seen once, with just under 2% in the top ten. Sample: PBMCs. These receptors all come from a man aged 50-60 years in good health and CMV-seronegative. The CDR3 runs from the conserved cysteine through the conserved F or W. Each record gives: J gene, CDR3 length, V gene, CDR3 protein.

>TRBJ1-4|18|TRBV5-1
CASSPGTGSRSTNEKLFF
>TRBJ2-2|16|TRBV7-6
CASSLYRDRLPGELFF
>TRBJ2-5|14|TRBV11-3
CASSLSRVGETQYF
>TRBJ2-7|13|TRBV7-2
CASSARQGSQQYF
>TRBJ1-4|16|TRBV30
CAWSPLWGGDVEKLFF
>TRBJ2-5|14|TRBV5-1
CASSFDSGEETQYF
>TRBJ2-7|14|TRBV7-2
CASSLLEGAAQQYF
>TRBJ2-5|15|TRBV5-1
CASTLGQPGGETQYF
>TRBJ2-3|16|TRBV4-2
CASSQSASGGTDTQYF
>TRBJ2-2|17|TRBV19
CASSIELGQGNTGELFF
>TRBJ2-1|16|TRBV5-4
CASSPRTGLSYNEQFF
>TRBJ2-1|15|TRBV4-2
CASSHSDRDYNEQFF
>TRBJ1-3|15|TRBV5-4
CASSLVTGAGNTIYF
>TRBJ2-1|12|TRBV21-1
CASSRAGTKQFF
>TRBJ2-5|12|TRBV7-9
CASSAGQETQYF
>TRBJ2-5|16|TRBV5-4
CASSPGLAGVQETQYF
>TRBJ2-7|15|TRBV4-3
CASSQEGGQDYEQYF
>TRBJ1-1|16|TRBV28
CATQRRTGMLNTEAFF
>TRBJ2-3|16|TRBV11-2
CASSRGRDISTDTQYF
>TRBJ1-2|14|TRBV2
CASRGDSTRYGYTF
>TRBJ1-1|16|TRBV5-4
CASRLSNRGRNTEAFF
>TRBJ1-6|15|TRBV7-3
CASSTSGGRNSPLHF